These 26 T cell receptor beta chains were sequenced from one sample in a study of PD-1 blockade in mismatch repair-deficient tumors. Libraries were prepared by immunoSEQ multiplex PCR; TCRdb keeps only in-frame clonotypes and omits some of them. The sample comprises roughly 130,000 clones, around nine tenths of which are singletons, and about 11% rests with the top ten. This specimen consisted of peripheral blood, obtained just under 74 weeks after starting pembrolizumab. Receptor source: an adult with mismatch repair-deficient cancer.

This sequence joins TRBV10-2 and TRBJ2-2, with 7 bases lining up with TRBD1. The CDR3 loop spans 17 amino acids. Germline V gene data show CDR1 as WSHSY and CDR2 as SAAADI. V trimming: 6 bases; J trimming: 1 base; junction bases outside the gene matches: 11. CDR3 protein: CASRGTVGAKNTGELFF. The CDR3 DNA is TGCGCCAGCAGGGGGACAGTTGGGGCCAAGAACACCGGGGAGCTGTTTTTT.

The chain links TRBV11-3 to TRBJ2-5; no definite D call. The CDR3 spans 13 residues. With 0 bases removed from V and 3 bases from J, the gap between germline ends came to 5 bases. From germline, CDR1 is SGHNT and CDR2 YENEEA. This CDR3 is CASSLDVKETQYF. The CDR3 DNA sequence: TGTGCCAGCAGCTTAGACGTAAAAGAGACCCAGTACTTC. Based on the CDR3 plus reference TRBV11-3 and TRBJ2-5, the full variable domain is EAGVVQSPRYKIIEKKQPVAFWCNPISGHNTLYWYLQNLGQGPELLIRYENEEAVDDSQLPKDRFSAERLKGVDSTLKIQPAELGDSAVYLCASSLDVKETQYFGPGTRLLVL.

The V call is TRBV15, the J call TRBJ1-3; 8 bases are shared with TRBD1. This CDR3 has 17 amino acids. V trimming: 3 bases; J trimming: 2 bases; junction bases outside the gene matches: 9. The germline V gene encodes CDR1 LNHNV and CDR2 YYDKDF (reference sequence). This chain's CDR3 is CATSRGTGLPPGNTIYF. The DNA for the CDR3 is TGTGCCACCAGCAGGGGGACAGGCCTACCCCCTGGAAACACCATATATTTT.

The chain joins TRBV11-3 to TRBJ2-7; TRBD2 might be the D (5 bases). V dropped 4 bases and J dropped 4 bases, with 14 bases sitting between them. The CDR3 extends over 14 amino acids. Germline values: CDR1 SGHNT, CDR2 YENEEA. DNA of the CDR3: TGTGCCAGCAGCTCCGCCGGCCGGGGTTACGAGCAGTACTTC. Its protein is CASSSAGRGYEQYF. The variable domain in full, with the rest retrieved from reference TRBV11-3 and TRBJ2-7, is EAGVVQSPRYKIIEKKQPVAFWCNPISGHNTLYWYLQNLGQGPELLIRYENEEAVDDSQLPKDRFSAERLKGVDSTLKIQPAELGDSAVYLCASSSAGRGYEQYFGPGTRLTVT.

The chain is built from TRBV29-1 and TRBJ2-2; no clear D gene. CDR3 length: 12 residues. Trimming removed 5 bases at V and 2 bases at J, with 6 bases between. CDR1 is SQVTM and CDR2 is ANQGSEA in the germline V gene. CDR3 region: CSVPLNTGELFF. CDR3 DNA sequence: TGCAGCGTTCCTTTAAACACCGGGGAGCTGTTTTTT.

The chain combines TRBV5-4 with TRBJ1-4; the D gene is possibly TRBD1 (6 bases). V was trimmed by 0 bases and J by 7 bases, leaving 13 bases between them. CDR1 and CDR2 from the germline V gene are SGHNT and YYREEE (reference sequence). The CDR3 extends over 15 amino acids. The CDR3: CASSLEGGVREKLFF. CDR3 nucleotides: TGTGCCAGCAGCTTGGAGGGGGGCGTGCGTGAAAAACTGTTTTTT.

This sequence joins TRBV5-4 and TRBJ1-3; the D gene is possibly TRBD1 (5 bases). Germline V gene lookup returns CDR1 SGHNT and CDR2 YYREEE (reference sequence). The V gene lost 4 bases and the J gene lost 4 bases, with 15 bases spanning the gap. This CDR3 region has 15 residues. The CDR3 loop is CASSDDRDGGNTIYF. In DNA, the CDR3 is TGTGCCAGCAGCGATGACCGGGACGGGGGAAACACCATATATTTT. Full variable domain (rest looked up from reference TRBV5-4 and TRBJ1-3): ETGVTQSPTHLIKTRGQQVTLRCSSQSGHNTVSWYQQALGQGPQFIFQYYREEENGRGNFPPRFSGLQFPNYSSELNVNALELDDSALYLCASSDDRDGGNTIYFGEGSWLTVV.

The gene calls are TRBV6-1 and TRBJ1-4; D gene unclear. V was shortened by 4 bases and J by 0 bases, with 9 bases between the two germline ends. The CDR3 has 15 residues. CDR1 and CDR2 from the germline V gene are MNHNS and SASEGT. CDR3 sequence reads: CASSGRNPTNEKLFF. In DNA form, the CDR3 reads TGTGCCAGCAGTGGGAGGAACCCAACTAATGAAAAACTGTTTTTT.

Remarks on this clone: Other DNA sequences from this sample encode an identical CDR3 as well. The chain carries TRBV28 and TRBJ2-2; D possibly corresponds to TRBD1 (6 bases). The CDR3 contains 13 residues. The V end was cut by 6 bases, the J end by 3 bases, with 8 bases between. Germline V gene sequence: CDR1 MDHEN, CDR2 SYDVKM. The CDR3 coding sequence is TGTGCCAGCAGCGGACAGTACACCGGGGAGCTGTTTTTT. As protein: CASSGQYTGELFF. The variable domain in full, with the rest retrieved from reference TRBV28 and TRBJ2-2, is DVKVTQSSRYLVKRTGEKVFLECVQDMDHENMFWYRQDPGLGLRLIYFSYDVKMKEKGDIPEGYSVSREKKERFSLILESASTNQTSMYLCASSGQYTGELFFGEGSRLTVL.

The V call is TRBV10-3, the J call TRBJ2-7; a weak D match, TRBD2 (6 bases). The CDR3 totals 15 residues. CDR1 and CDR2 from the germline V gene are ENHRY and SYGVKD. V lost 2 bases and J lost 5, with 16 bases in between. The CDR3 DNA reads TGTGCCATCAGTGAGCGAGACGGGACTCGGGACGAGCAGTACTTC. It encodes CAISERDGTRDEQYF.

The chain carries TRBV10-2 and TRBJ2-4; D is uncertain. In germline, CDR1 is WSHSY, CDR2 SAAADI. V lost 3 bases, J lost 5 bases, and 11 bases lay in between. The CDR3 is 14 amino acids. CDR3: CASSDPDQQNIQYF. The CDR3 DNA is TGCGCCAGCAGTGACCCTGACCAGCAAAACATTCAGTACTTC.

CDR3 DNA sequence: TGTGCCAGCAGCTCCCTAATCGGACGGCCCTTGGTCACAGATACGCAGTATTTT. It codes for CASSSLIGRPLVTDTQYF. The chain has TRBV5-6 and TRBJ2-3, with D uncertain. CDR1 is SGHDT and CDR2 is YYEEEE in the germline V gene. Trimming pared 3 bases from V and 2 bases from J, leaving 22 bases between. This CDR3 contains 18 residues.

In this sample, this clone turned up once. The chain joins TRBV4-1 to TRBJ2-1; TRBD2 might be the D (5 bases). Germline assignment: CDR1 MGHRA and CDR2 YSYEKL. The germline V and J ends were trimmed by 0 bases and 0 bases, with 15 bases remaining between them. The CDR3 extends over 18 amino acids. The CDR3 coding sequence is TGCGCCAGCAGCCAAGAAGGGTATGGACTTCGCTCCTACAATGAGCAGTTCTTC. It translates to CASSQEGYGLRSYNEQFF.

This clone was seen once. In DNA, the CDR3 is TGTGCCAGTAGTTGGTCGGTGGGGAGCACAGATACGCAGTATTTT. Translating gives CASSWSVGSTDTQYF. V is TRBV19 and J is TRBJ2-3; D unresolved. CDR3 length: 15 amino acids. Trimming removed 5 bases from V and 0 bases from J, with 12 bases in between. Looked up from germline, CDR1 is LNHDA and CDR2 is SQIVND (reference sequence). Full variable domain (rest looked up from reference TRBV19 and TRBJ2-3): DGGITQSPKYLFRKEGQNVTLSCEQNLNHDAMYWYRQDPGQGLRLIYYSQIVNDFQKGDIAEGYSVSREKKESFPLTVTSAQKNPTAFYLCASSWSVGSTDTQYFGPGTRLTVL.

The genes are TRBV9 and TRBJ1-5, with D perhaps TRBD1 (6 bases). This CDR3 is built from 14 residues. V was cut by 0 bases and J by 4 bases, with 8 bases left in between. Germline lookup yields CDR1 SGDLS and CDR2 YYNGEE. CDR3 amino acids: CASSVGRGNQPQHF. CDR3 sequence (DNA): TGTGCCAGCAGCGTAGGCAGGGGAAATCAGCCCCAGCATTTT.

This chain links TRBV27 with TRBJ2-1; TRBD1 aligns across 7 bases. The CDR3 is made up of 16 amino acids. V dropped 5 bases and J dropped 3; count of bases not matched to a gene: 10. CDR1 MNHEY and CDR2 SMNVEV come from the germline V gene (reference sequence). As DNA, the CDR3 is TGTGCCAGCAGTCACGGACAGGCTCGCCTCTACAATGAGCAGTTCTTC. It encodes CASSHGQARLYNEQFF.

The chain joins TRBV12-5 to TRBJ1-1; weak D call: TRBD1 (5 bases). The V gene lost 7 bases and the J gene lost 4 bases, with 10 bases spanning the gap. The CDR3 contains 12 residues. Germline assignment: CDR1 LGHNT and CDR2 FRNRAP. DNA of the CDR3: TGTGCTAGTGCCTTTGGGGGCACTGAAGCTTTCTTT. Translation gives CASAFGGTEAFF.

CDR3 DNA sequence: TGTGCCAGCAGCTTAGAGAGGAGGACGAGCACAGATACGCAGTATTTT. It translates to CASSLERRTSTDTQYF. The V gene is TRBV7-9, the J gene TRBJ2-3; D is possibly TRBD2 (5 bases). The V gene's germline CDR1 is SEHNR and CDR2 FQNEAQ (reference sequence). CDR3 size: 16 residues. V was cut by 1 base and J by 0 bases, with 11 bases left in between.

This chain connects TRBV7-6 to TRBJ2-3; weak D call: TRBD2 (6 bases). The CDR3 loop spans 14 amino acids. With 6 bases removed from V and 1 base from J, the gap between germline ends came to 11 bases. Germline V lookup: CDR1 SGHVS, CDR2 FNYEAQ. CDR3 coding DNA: TGTGCCAGCAGTATGGAGCGGGGCACAGATACGCAGTATTTT. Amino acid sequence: CASSMERGTDTQYF.

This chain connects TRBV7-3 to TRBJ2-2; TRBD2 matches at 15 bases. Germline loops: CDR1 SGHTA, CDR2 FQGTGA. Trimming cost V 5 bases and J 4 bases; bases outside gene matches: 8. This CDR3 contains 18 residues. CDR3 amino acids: CASSPGLAGGPGTGELFF. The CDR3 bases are TGTGCCAGCAGCCCCGGACTAGCGGGAGGGCCAGGCACCGGGGAGCTGTTTTTT.

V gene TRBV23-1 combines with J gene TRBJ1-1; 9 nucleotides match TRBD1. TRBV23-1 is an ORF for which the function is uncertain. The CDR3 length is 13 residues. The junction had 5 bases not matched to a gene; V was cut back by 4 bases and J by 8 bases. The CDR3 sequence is CASSLRTGEEAFF. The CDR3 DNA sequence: TGCGCCAGCAGTCTCCGGACAGGGGAAGAAGCTTTCTTT.

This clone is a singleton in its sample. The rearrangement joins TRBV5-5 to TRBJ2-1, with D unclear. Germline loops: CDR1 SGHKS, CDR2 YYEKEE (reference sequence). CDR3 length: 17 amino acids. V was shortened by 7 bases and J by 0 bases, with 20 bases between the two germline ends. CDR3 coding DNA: TGTGCCAGCGGAAATCGGTGGTTTCCGAGCTCCTACAATGAGCAGTTCTTC. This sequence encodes CASGNRWFPSSYNEQFF.

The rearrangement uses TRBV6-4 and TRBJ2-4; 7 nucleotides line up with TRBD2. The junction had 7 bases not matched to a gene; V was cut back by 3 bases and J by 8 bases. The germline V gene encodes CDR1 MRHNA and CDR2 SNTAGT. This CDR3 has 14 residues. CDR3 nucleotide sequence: TGTGCCAGCAGTGATTCGACTAGCTTGGACATTCAGTACTTC. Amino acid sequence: CASSDSTSLDIQYF.

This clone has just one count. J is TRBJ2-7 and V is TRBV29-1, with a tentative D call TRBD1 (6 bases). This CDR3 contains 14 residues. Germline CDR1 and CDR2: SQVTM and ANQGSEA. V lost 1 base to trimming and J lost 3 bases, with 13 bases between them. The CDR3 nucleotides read TGCAGCGTTGAAGTTACAGGGTACGACTACGAGCAGTACTTC. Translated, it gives CSVEVTGYDYEQYF.

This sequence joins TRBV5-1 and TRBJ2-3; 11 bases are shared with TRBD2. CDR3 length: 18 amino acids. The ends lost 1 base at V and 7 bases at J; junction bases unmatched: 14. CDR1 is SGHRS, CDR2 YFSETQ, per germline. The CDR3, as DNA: TGCGCCAGCAGCTTGATCCCCCCGGATAGCGGGAGGGCATATACGCAGTATTTT. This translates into CASSLIPPDSGRAYTQYF.

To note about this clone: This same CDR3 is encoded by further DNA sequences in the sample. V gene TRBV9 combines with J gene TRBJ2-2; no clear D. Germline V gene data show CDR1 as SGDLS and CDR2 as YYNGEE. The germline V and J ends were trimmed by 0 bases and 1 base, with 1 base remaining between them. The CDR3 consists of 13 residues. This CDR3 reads CASSVGNTGELFF. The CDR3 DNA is TGTGCCAGCAGCGTAGGGAACACCGGGGAGCTGTTTTTT.